This is a list of T cell receptor beta chains from one sample in a study of control samples from healthy donors and cancer patients. Some clones are missing from TCRdb's copy, which holds only in-frame ones; the method was immunoSEQ multiplex PCR. Counted here are about 82,000 clones, roughly 94% occurring once; the ten biggest clones make up around 4.7%. The material sequenced was blood. The receptor source for this set is a woman aged 18-29 years in good health. Both conserved end residues are part of each CDR3. Each record gives: clone size, D gene, CDR3 length, V gene, J gene, CDR3 protein, CDR3 DNA. D genes are given only for firm matches. Some rows mark clone size as missing; the rest say once, few, many or name a class of expanded clone.

clone_size: NA
d_call: NA
cdr3_length: 16
v_call: TRBV27
j_call: TRBJ2-1
cdr3_aa: CASSLETGTLYNEQFF
cdr3_nt: TGTGCCAGCAGTTTAGAGACAGGAACCCTTTACAATGAGCAGTTCTTC

clone_size: NA
d_call: NA
cdr3_length: 13
v_call: TRBV24-1
j_call: TRBJ2-3
cdr3_aa: CASNRALTDTQYF
cdr3_nt: TGTGCCAGCAACAGGGCTCTCACAGATACGCAGTATTTT

clone_size: NA
d_call: NA
cdr3_length: 15
v_call: TRBV2
j_call: TRBJ2-1
cdr3_aa: CASSAGTFAVYEQFF
cdr3_nt: TGTGCCAGCAGCGCCGGGACATTTGCCGTCTATGAGCAGTTCTTC

clone_size: NA
d_call: NA
cdr3_length: 17
v_call: TRBV27
j_call: TRBJ2-6
cdr3_aa: CASSLEGTNSGANVLTF
cdr3_nt: TGTGCCAGCAGTTTAGAGGGGACGAACTCTGGGGCCAACGTCCTGACTTTC

clone_size: NA
d_call: NA
cdr3_length: 16
v_call: TRBV9
j_call: TRBJ2-1
cdr3_aa: CASSPQVAGLINEQFF
cdr3_nt: TGTGCCAGCAGCCCCCAGGTGGCGGGACTTATTAATGAGCAGTTCTTC

clone_size: NA
d_call: NA
cdr3_length: 14
v_call: TRBV9
j_call: TRBJ1-4
cdr3_aa: CASGPTNPNEKLFF
cdr3_nt: TGTGCCAGCGGGCCCACCAACCCGAATGAAAAACTGTTTTTT

clone_size: NA
d_call: NA
cdr3_length: 13
v_call: TRBV11-2
j_call: TRBJ2-7
cdr3_aa: CASTRTDHYEQYF
cdr3_nt: TGTGCCAGCACCCGGACGGACCACTACGAGCAGTACTTC

clone_size: few
d_call: NA
cdr3_length: 13
v_call: TRBV24-1
j_call: TRBJ1-2
cdr3_aa: CATSSTEFYGYTF
cdr3_nt: TGTGCCACCAGTTCGACCGAATTCTATGGCTACACCTTC

clone_size: NA
d_call: TRBD2
cdr3_length: 18
v_call: TRBV27
j_call: TRBJ2-7
cdr3_aa: CASSPIKIQPSGAYEQYF
cdr3_nt: TGTGCCAGCAGTCCCATAAAGATTCAACCTAGCGGAGCTTACGAGCAGTACTTC

clone_size: NA
d_call: NA
cdr3_length: 18
v_call: TRBV28
j_call: TRBJ1-1
cdr3_aa: CASSLWNGHRLMNTEAFF
cdr3_nt: TGTGCCAGCAGTTTATGGAATGGACATCGGCTTATGAACACTGAAGCTTTCTTT

clone_size: NA
d_call: NA
cdr3_length: 14
v_call: TRBV4-1
j_call: TRBJ2-1
cdr3_aa: CASSQVAVYNEQFF
cdr3_nt: TGCGCCAGCAGCCAAGTGGCGGTTTACAATGAGCAGTTCTTC

clone_size: NA
d_call: NA
cdr3_length: 13
v_call: TRBV5-4
j_call: TRBJ2-2
cdr3_aa: CASSLETTGELFF
cdr3_nt: TGTGCCAGCAGCTTGGAGACTACCGGGGAGCTGTTTTTT

clone_size: NA
d_call: NA
cdr3_length: 13
v_call: TRBV27
j_call: TRBJ2-1
cdr3_aa: CASSFNRANEQFF
cdr3_nt: TGTGCCAGCAGTTTCAACAGGGCGAATGAGCAGTTCTTC

clone_size: NA
d_call: TRBD1
cdr3_length: 19
v_call: TRBV24-1
j_call: TRBJ2-6
cdr3_aa: CATSDPGTGVKSGANVLTF
cdr3_nt: TGTGCCACCAGTGATCCGGGGACAGGCGTCAAATCTGGGGCCAACGTCCTGACTTTC

clone_size: NA
d_call: NA
cdr3_length: 14
v_call: TRBV6-4
j_call: TRBJ1-1
cdr3_aa: CASSDSLGNTEAFF
cdr3_nt: TGTGCCAGCAGTGACTCTTTGGGTAACACTGAAGCTTTCTTT

clone_size: NA
d_call: TRBD1
cdr3_length: 13
v_call: TRBV28
j_call: TRBJ1-2
cdr3_aa: CASSLGDSYGYTF
cdr3_nt: TGTGCCAGCAGTTTAGGGGACAGCTATGGCTACACCTTC

clone_size: NA
d_call: NA
cdr3_length: 17
v_call: TRBV3-1/TRBV3-2
j_call: TRBJ1-5
cdr3_aa: CASSQVPTVGSNQPQHF
cdr3_nt: TGTGCCAGCAGCCAAGTACCGACAGTCGGGAGCAATCAGCCCCAGCATTTT

clone_size: NA
d_call: TRBD2
cdr3_length: 17
v_call: TRBV4-1
j_call: TRBJ2-1
cdr3_aa: CASSQVYATSGSNEQFF
cdr3_nt: TGCGCCAGCAGCCAAGTGTACGCGACTAGCGGGAGTAATGAGCAGTTCTTC

clone_size: NA
d_call: NA
cdr3_length: 13
v_call: TRBV4-3
j_call: TRBJ2-7
cdr3_aa: CASSQDGSYEQYF
cdr3_nt: TGCGCCAGCAGCCAAGACGGATCCTACGAGCAGTACTTC

clone_size: NA
d_call: NA
cdr3_length: 13
v_call: TRBV5-4
j_call: TRBJ1-1
cdr3_aa: CASSSTNRDEAFF
cdr3_nt: TGTGCCAGCAGCTCCACTAACAGGGATGAAGCTTTCTTT

clone_size: NA
d_call: TRBD1
cdr3_length: 15
v_call: TRBV28
j_call: TRBJ2-7
cdr3_aa: CASSFRDRGLDEQYF
cdr3_nt: TGTGCCAGCAGTTTCAGGGACAGGGGGCTGGACGAGCAGTACTTC

clone_size: NA
d_call: NA
cdr3_length: 15
v_call: TRBV27
j_call: TRBJ2-1
cdr3_aa: CASSLKGVLYNEQFF
cdr3_nt: TGTGCCAGCAGTTTAAAGGGGGTGCTCTACAATGAGCAGTTCTTC

clone_size: NA
d_call: TRBD1
cdr3_length: 14
v_call: TRBV4-1
j_call: TRBJ2-7
cdr3_aa: CASSRGTGPYEQYF
cdr3_nt: TGCGCCAGCAGCCGAGGGACAGGGCCCTACGAGCAGTACTTC

clone_size: NA
d_call: NA
cdr3_length: 11
v_call: TRBV28
j_call: TRBJ1-1
cdr3_aa: CASRGDTEAFF
cdr3_nt: TGTGCCAGCAGGGGGGACACTGAAGCTTTCTTT

clone_size: NA
d_call: TRBD1
cdr3_length: 14
v_call: TRBV18
j_call: TRBJ1-1
cdr3_aa: CASSPLDRLTEAFF
cdr3_nt: TGTGCCAGCTCACCGTTGGACAGGCTCACTGAAGCTTTCTTT

clone_size: NA
d_call: NA
cdr3_length: 16
v_call: TRBV19
j_call: TRBJ1-1
cdr3_aa: CASSIFFPELNTEAFF
cdr3_nt: TGTGCCAGTAGTATTTTTTTCCCAGAACTGAACACTGAAGCTTTCTTT

clone_size: NA
d_call: NA
cdr3_length: 16
v_call: TRBV3-1/TRBV3-2
j_call: TRBJ2-7
cdr3_aa: CASSRQSVQGADEQYF
cdr3_nt: TGTGCCAGCAGCCGACAGTCGGTCCAGGGAGCCGACGAGCAGTACTTC

clone_size: NA
d_call: NA
cdr3_length: 13
v_call: TRBV9
j_call: TRBJ2-3
cdr3_aa: CASSAGIPDTQYF
cdr3_nt: TGTGCCAGCAGCGCCGGAATTCCAGATACGCAGTATTTT

clone_size: once
d_call: NA
cdr3_length: 13
v_call: TRBV18
j_call: TRBJ2-5
cdr3_aa: CASSPPGRETQYF
cdr3_nt: TGTGCCAGCTCACCACCAGGTCGGGAGACCCAGTACTTC

clone_size: NA
d_call: TRBD1
cdr3_length: 17
v_call: TRBV3-1/TRBV3-2
j_call: TRBJ1-3
cdr3_aa: CASSQDLGRGPGNTIYF
cdr3_nt: TGTGCCAGCAGCCAAGATTTGGGCAGGGGGCCTGGAAACACCATATATTTT

clone_size: NA
d_call: NA
cdr3_length: 14
v_call: TRBV5-1
j_call: TRBJ2-7
cdr3_aa: CASSLGPRSYEQYF
cdr3_nt: TGCGCCAGCAGCTTGGGCCCCAGATCCTACGAGCAGTACTTC

clone_size: NA
d_call: NA
cdr3_length: 15
v_call: TRBV28
j_call: TRBJ2-3
cdr3_aa: CASSFPVTYTDTQYF
cdr3_nt: TGTGCCAGCAGTTTCCCCGTGACCTACACAGATACGCAGTATTTT

clone_size: NA
d_call: TRBD2
cdr3_length: 12
v_call: TRBV27
j_call: TRBJ2-1
cdr3_aa: CASGAGYNEQFF
cdr3_nt: TGTGCCAGCGGAGCGGGATACAATGAGCAGTTCTTC

clone_size: NA
d_call: TRBD2
cdr3_length: 20
v_call: TRBV7-8
j_call: TRBJ2-3
cdr3_aa: CASSLRTLPGLSGGVDTQYF
cdr3_nt: TGTGCCAGCAGCTTAAGGACCCTCCCGGGACTTTCGGGGGGGGTAGATACGCAGTATTTT

clone_size: NA
d_call: TRBD1
cdr3_length: 15
v_call: TRBV28
j_call: TRBJ2-7
cdr3_aa: CASSLRAGGRYEQYF
cdr3_nt: TGTGCCAGCAGTTTAAGGGCAGGGGGTAGGTACGAGCAGTACTTC

clone_size: NA
d_call: NA
cdr3_length: 12
v_call: TRBV7-8
j_call: TRBJ1-5
cdr3_aa: CASSFDNQPQHF
cdr3_nt: TGTGCCAGCAGCTTTGACAATCAGCCCCAGCATTTT

clone_size: once
d_call: NA
cdr3_length: 16
v_call: TRBV5-1
j_call: TRBJ1-4
cdr3_aa: CASSWRAGEEEEKLFF
cdr3_nt: TGCGCCAGCAGCTGGAGGGCGGGGGAAGAGGAAGAAAAACTGTTTTTT

clone_size: NA
d_call: NA
cdr3_length: 10
v_call: TRBV6-5
j_call: TRBJ2-5
cdr3_aa: CAAAQETQYF
cdr3_nt: TGTGCCGCAGCTCAGGAGACCCAGTACTTC

clone_size: NA
d_call: NA
cdr3_length: 14
v_call: TRBV25-1
j_call: TRBJ2-2
cdr3_aa: CASSVPAGTGELFF
cdr3_nt: TGTGCCAGCAGTGTTCCGGCGGGCACCGGGGAGCTGTTTTTT

clone_size: once
d_call: TRBD1
cdr3_length: 15
v_call: TRBV3-1/TRBV3-2
j_call: TRBJ1-6
cdr3_aa: CASSLEDRAVSPLHF
cdr3_nt: TGTGCCAGCAGCTTAGAGGACAGGGCTGTTTCGCCCCTCCACTTT

clone_size: NA
d_call: NA
cdr3_length: 17
v_call: TRBV9
j_call: TRBJ1-3
cdr3_aa: CASSANKFTGSGNTIYF
cdr3_nt: TGTGCCAGCAGCGCTAATAAGTTTACAGGCTCTGGAAACACCATATATTTT

clone_size: NA
d_call: NA
cdr3_length: 15
v_call: TRBV24-1
j_call: TRBJ1-5
cdr3_aa: CATGSGDISNQPQHF
cdr3_nt: TGTGCCACCGGCAGTGGGGACATAAGCAATCAGCCCCAGCATTTT